The present T cell receptor beta chain was sequenced within a study of control samples from healthy donors and cancer patients. CDR3 size: 15 residues. The V gene end was trimmed by 4 bases and the J gene end by 3 bases; junction bases not matched to a gene: 3. Germline CDR1 is SGHRS and CDR2 is YFSETQ. Profiled with immunoSEQ multiplex PCR; TCRdb holds only in-frame clones, not every one. The data hold 2,400 or so clones, with around 97% observed a single time. The chain couples TRBV5-1 to TRBJ2-2, with 10 bases fitting TRBD1. The sample comprised PBMCs. The receptor was derived from a man in his 70s with head and neck cancer. The CDR3 loop reads CASSPGQGDTGELFF. For the CDR3, the DNA is TGCGCCAGCAGCCCCGGACAGGGGGACACCGGGGAGCTGTTTTTT. The full variable domain, completed using reference TRBV5-1 and TRBJ2-2, is KAGVTQTPRYLIKTRGQQVTLSCSPISGHRSVSWYQQTPGQGLQFLFEYFSETQRNKGNFPGRFSGRQFSNSRSEMNVSTLELGDSALYLCASSPGQGDTGELFFGEGSRLTVL.